The entry below gives a single T cell receptor (beta chain) sequence along with its context. Its antigen remains unidentified. For repertoire sequencing, the TCR beta CDR3 regions were amplified from RNA transcripts. Scientists carried out first-round RT-PCR using HTBI primers and then a second-round multiplex PCR. MiXCR was run by TCRdb on the multiplex PCR reads, yielding one entry per CDR3 protein. The sample consists of almost 750,000 distinct CDR3 sequences, 35% to 50% of them appearing once. This sample stems from a study of Graves' ophthalmopathy and Graves' hyperthyroidism. Study-wide points: Most expanded thyroid clonotypes above 0.001 frequency also appeared in blood. Prediction of ophthalmopathy progression reached around 71% sensitivity and approximately 74% specificity.

The CDR3 loop spans 13 amino acids. With V trimmed by 6 bases and J by 3 bases, 8 bases remained unmatched. CDR1 is DFQATT and CDR2 is SNEGSKA in the germline V gene (reference sequence). PBMCs were obtained from 9.5 to 10 ml of fresh peripheral blood. The chain has TRBV20-1 and TRBJ2-7; 7 bases are shared with TRBD2. What was sequenced was peripheral blood. This clonotype originated in an adult man with Graves' ophthalmopathy. The CDR3 is CSASSGTHYEQYF. The CDR3 DNA reads as TGCAGTGCCAGCAGCGGGACCCACTACGAGCAGTACTTC.